This TCR beta chain stems from a study of shared clonotypes between healthy human individuals (dated by TCRdb to about 2020). Concerning the study at large: The cohort included three men and a couple of women between 18 and 49 years of age. Per donor, three plates each were used for CD4 naive and CD4 memory, two for CD8 naive, and one for CD8 memory. Blood TCR repertoires of a handful of healthy adults were deeply sequenced to estimate repertoire size and the extent of clonotype sharing between individuals. To increase sequencing depth and limit assay-specific biases, different laboratories used diverse techniques to prepare libraries and sequence TCR repertoires. Leukapheresis yielded between about 0.94 and 10 billion PBMCs per donor.

From the cysteine up to the phenylalanine, the CDR3 has a length of 14 residues. The kept DNA is CDR3 alone, 42 bases in frame from the first base. V is clipped by 1 base and J by 7 bases, and the sequence between their germline boundaries is 13 bases long. The germline V gene sets CDR1 to MDHEN and CDR2 to SYDVKM. Points on this clone: What antigen it recognizes has not been identified. No base quality values were provided; no much bigger clone lies one nucleotide off.

Donors were healthy HIV-negative adults with no recently reported acute infections or vaccinations. Only Caucasian adults living in Nashville, Tennessee, USA were represented among the donors. CD4+ T cells were enriched by magnetic negative selection, after which naive cells were positively selected on CD45RA and the negative fraction was taken as the memory subset. After blood collection by leukapheresis, PBMCs were isolated using Ficoll-Histopaque density gradient centrifugation and then cryopreserved in the vapor phase of liquid nitrogen. Purity and quantity of every magnetically sorted T cell population were checked by analytical flow cytometry. Genomic DNA was isolated from every sorted fraction and measured by UV absorbance on a Nanodrop 2000c. Using the deep immunoSEQ assay, TCR CDR3 regions were amplified from genomic DNA by multiplex PCR. Genomic DNA extracted from each cell subset was distributed evenly over all wells of several immunoSEQ 96-well plates, and each plate served as one replicate. Each replicate PCR for sorted subsets received around 210 ng genomic DNA, equal to about 29,000 T cell genomes. The purified libraries were quantified using a Qubit 3.0 fluorometer, sized with a Bioanalyzer 2100, and then quantified again using the KAPA Library Quantification kit. A separate single-read 150-cycle Illumina NextSeq 550 flow cell was used to sequence each immunoSEQ 96-well plate. Regarding the original processing steps: Because the immunoSEQ output held only junctional sequences and lacked quality scores, the filtering could not match the filtering applied to full-length reads. Sequences were annotated with PyIR, a Python wrapper for IgBLAST v1.9, using IMGT germline references to assign V/J genes and CDR3. Any read was removed if the V/J assignment was weak (E-value above 1e-6), the CDR3 was missing, or the read contained stop codons, out-of-frame junctions, or ambiguous translated residues. V3J clonotypes were defined by identical inferred V gene, J gene, and CDR3 amino acid sequence. Percentage overlap between repertoires was calculated by dividing the number of shared unique clonotypes by the size of the smaller repertoire. Repertoire richness was assessed with RTK rarefaction, the Chao1 estimator, and Recon v2.1 estimates of unobserved clonotypes. Generation probabilities for all TCRbeta clonotypes obtained by the gDNA method from a few donors were computed using OLGA. TCRdb retrieved this table from immuneACCESS and kept in-frame rearrangements only. Not all clones are present; in checked studies, unresolved V genes account for under half, and no reason is known for the remainder. D and trimming were read from the DNA, whereas the V and J calls and clone size are those reported in that table. The sample table lists a few million clones, 90% to 96% of them with a count of one. The top ten constitute approximately 0.13% of the sample.

The investigation overall reported the following: Naive subsets generally had larger estimated clonotype richness than memory subsets did. Pairwise subsampling led to the expectation that sequencing depth would affect the degree of clonotype sharing among donors. Clonotypes shared by all four sorted-subset donors showed higher generation probabilities than non-shared clonotypes. Incomplete sequencing was indicated by rarefaction of sorted-subset datasets, despite the large sequencing depth. Sharing across several donors was observed for about 4.8% of naive CD4, less than 4% of naive CD8, 2.3% of memory CD4, and about 0.39% of memory CD8 clonotypes. Sampling was restricted to blood, and TCR repertoires in tissues likely differ from the TCR repertoires found in blood. Because the study included a small number of donors, the genetic and exposure-history diversity represented was limited.

This receptor was identified in a man between 18 and 29 years old in good health. The specimen was naive CD4+ T cells sorted from blood. This specimen's cell subset or site label, per the study, means: CD45RA+ positively selected. The sequence links TRBV28 to TRBJ1-2; TRBD1 might be the D gene, on 5 matching bases. CDR3 loop: CASSLFAGWRGYTF. The sequenced DNA is TGTGCCAGCAGTTTATTTGCAGGGTGGCGTGGCTACACCTTC.